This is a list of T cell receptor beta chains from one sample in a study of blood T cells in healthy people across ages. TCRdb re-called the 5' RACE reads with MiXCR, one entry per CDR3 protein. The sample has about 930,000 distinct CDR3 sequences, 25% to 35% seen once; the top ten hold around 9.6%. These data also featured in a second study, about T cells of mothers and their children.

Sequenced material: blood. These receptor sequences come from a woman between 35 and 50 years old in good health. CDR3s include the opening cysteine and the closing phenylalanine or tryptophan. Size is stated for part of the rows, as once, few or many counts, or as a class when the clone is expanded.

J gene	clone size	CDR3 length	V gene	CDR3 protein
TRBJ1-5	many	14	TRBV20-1	CSARSGANNQPQHF
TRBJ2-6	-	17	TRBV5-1	CASSLAGRVAGANVLTF
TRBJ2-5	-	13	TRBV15	CAAQQGKWETQYF
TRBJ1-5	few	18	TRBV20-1	CSARGQEYIRNSNQPQHF
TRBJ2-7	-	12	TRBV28	CASSSEQGRQYF
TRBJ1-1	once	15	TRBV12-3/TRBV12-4	CASSPKRGRNTEAFF
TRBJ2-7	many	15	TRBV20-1	CSARDLKPSSYEQYF
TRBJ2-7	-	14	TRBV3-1	CAGSQDVGTYEQYF
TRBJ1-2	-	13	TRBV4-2	CTSSPGQTYGYTF
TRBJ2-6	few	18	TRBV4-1	CASSQGLLQSSGANVLTF
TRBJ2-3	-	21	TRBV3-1	CASSQEGTSGSFGSSTDTQYF
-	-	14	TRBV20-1	CSASQDPDRYEQYF
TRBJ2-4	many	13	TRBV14	CASSPSRASIQYF
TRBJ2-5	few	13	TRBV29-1	CSGRDRGGETQYF
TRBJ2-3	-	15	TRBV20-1	CSANEAGLAGDTQYF
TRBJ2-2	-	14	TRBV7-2	CASSLVTGTGELFF
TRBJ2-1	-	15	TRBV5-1	CASSSTPGGYNEQFF
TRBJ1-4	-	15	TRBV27	CASSSSYGTNEKLFF
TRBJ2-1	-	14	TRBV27	CASTSTGRAGEQFF
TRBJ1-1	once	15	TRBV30	CAWSFRDRVNTEAFF
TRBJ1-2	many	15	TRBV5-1	CASKPEPGQGHGYTF
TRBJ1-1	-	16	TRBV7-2	CASSFSAGTGDTEAFF
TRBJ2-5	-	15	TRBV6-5	CASSYWAGEQKTQYF
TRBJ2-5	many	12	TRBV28	CASRGTEETQYF
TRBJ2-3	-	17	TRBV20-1	CSARRGVGIRSTDTQYF
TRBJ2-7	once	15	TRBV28	CASSGAKGHSYEQYF
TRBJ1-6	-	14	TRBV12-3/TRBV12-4	CASSQTGGRSPLHF
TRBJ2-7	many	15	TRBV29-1	CSVEDLGQGSYEQYF
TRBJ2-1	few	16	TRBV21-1	CASSKARASGYNEQFF
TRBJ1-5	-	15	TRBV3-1	CASSQESSSGQPQHF
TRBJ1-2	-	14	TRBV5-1	CASSLNNPRDGYTF
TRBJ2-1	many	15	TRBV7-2	CASSPQGLSYNEQFF
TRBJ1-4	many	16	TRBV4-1	CASSQTMGQANEKLFF
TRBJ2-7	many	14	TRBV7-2	CASSLGRGNNEQYF
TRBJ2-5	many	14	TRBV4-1	CASSPSYSQETQYF
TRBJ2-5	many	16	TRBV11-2	CASSLSPTGFQETQYF
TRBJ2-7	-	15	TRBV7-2	CASSLRASDSYEQYF
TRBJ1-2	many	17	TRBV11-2	CASSSNSGAVGNYGYTF
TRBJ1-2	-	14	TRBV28	CAASTGEADYGYTF
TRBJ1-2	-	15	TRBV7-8	CASSLGTRRGGGYTF
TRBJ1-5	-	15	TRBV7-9	CASSRDRERNQPQHF
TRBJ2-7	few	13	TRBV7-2	CAGSPEGYYEQYF
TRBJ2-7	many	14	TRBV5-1	CASSLVVSSYEQYF
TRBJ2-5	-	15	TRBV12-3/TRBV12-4	CASSLIGLEGETQYF
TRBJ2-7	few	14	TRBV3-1	CASSQRYPFYEQYF
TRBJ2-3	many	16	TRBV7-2	CASSPTSGGITDTQYF
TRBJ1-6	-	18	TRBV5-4	CASSLEWGTMATGSPLHF
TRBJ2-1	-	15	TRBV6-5	CASRAGTSGGLEQFF
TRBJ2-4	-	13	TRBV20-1	CSARDLAKNIQYF
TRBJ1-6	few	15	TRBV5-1	CASSLATADNSPLHF
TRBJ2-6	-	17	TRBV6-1	CASSKERGLAGANVLTF